This T cell receptor beta chain was recovered during a study of monozygotic twins with inflammatory bowel disease. Germline CDR1 SEHNR, CDR2 FQNEAQ (reference sequence). The CDR3 consists of 15 residues. Each sample had eight separate cDNA synthesis reactions. TCRalpha and TCRbeta cDNA was put through two nested PCRs of 16 and 9 cycles. TCRdb re-called the 5' RACE reads, yielding one record per CDR3 amino acid sequence without DNA. The listing records about 450,000 distinct CDR3 sequences. On this clonotype: Its antigen is unidentified.

Whole-study findings and limits: Background noise in patient repertoires may stem from differing immunosuppressive treatments. Researchers report that IBD patients shared fewer clonotypes with others than healthy twins, especially amid disease activity.

The sequence was collected from a human donor with ulcerative colitis or Crohn's disease, or a healthy co-twin of an affected twin (not recorded which). Source material: blood. The rearrangement uses TRBV7-9 and TRBJ2-3; without DNA, the TCRdb call of TRBD1 cannot be checked. The CDR3 region is CASSSRGGPTDTQYF.